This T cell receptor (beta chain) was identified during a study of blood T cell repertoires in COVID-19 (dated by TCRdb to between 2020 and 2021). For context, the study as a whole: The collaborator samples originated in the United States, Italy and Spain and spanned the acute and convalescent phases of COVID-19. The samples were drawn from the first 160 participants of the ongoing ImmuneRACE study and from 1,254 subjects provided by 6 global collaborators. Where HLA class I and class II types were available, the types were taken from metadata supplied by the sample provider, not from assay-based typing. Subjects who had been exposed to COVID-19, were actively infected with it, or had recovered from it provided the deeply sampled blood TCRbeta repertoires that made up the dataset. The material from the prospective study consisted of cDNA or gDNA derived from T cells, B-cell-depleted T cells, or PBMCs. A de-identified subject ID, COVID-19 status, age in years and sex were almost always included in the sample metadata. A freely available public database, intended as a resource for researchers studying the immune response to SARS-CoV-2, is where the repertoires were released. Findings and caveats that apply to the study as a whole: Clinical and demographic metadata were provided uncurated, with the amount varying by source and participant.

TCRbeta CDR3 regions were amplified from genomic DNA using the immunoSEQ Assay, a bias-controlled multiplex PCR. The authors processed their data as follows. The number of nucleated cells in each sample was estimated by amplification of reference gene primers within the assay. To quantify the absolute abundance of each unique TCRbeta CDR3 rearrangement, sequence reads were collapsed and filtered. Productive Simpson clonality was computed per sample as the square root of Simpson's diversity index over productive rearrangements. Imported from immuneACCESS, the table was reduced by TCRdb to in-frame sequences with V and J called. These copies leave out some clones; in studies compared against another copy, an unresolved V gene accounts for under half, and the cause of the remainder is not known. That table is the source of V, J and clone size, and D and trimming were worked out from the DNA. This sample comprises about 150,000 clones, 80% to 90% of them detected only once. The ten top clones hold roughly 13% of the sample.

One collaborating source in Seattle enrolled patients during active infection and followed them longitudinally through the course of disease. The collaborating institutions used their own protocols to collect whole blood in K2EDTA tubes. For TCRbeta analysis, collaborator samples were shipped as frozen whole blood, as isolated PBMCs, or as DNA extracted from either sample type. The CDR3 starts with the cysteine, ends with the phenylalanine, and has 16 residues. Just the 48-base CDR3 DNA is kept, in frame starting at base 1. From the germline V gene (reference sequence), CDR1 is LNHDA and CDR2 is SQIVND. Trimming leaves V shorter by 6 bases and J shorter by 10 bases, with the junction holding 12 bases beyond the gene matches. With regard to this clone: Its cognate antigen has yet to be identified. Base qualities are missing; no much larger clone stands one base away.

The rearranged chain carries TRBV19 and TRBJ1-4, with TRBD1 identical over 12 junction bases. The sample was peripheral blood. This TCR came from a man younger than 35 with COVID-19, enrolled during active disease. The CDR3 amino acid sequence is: CASSDSMGQGAGKLFF. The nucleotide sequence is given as TGTGCCAGTAGCGATTCCATGGGACAGGGGGCTGGAAAACTGTTTTTT.